This is a list of T cell receptor beta chains from one sample in a study of cytomegalovirus exposure and HLA in healthy donors. Sequencing was performed with immunoSEQ multiplex PCR; in TCRdb, only in-frame clones are kept and a portion is missing. The table shows 100,000 to 150,000 clones, with approximately 71% occurring only once. Sequencing was done on a sample of PBMCs. These receptors came from a woman aged 45 to 65 in good health and CMV-seronegative. Each CDR3 is given with its conserved first and last residue. D genes are given only for firm matches. Size tells how often a clone was seen (once, few, many) or the class of an expanded clone, and some rows leave it out.

TRBJ1-3 | . | . | TRBV7-3 | CASSLAGSGNTIYF | TGTGCCAGCAGCCTGGCGGGCTCTGGAAACACCATATATTTT
TRBJ1-4 | . | TRBD1 | TRBV4-3 | CASSQGDRMIGTNEKLFF | TGCGCCAGCAGCCAAGGGGACAGAATGATTGGCACTAATGAAAAACTGTTTTTT
TRBJ2-7 | . | TRBD1 | TRBV19 | CASSIDIGQVPYEQYF | TGTGCCAGTAGTATCGATATCGGACAGGTTCCTTACGAGCAGTACTTC
TRBJ2-1 | few | TRBD1 | TRBV2 | CASSAPGGLFDNEQFF | TGTGCCAGCAGTGCCCCAGGGGGCCTCTTCGACAATGAGCAGTTCTTC
TRBJ2-2 | . | . | TRBV28 | CASSPPIFTGELFF | TGTGCCAGCAGTCCCCCTATTTTCACCGGGGAGCTGTTTTTT
TRBJ2-3 | . | TRBD2 | TRBV10-2 | CASNRAGGPTDTQYF | TGCGCCAGCAACCGAGCGGGAGGGCCTACAGATACGCAGTATTTT
TRBJ2-1 | . | TRBD2 | TRBV6-6 | CASSQTSGAYNEQFF | TGTGCCAGCAGTCAAACTAGCGGAGCCTACAATGAGCAGTTCTTC
TRBJ2-5 | . | TRBD1 | TRBV7-9 | CASSPRQGLRQETQYF | TGTGCCAGCAGCCCCCGACAGGGTTTACGGCAAGAGACCCAGTACTTC
TRBJ2-7 | once | TRBD2 | TRBV4-1 | CASSQVAGGYEQYF | TGCGCCAGCAGCCAAGTAGCGGGGGGATACGAGCAGTACTTC
TRBJ1-4 | . | . | TRBV28 | CASTEQQEKLFF | TGTGCCAGCACAGAACAGCAGGAAAAACTGTTTTTT
TRBJ2-7 | few | . | TRBV5-1 | CASSSNTKSSYEQYF | TGCGCCAGCAGCTCTAATACCAAGAGCTCCTACGAGCAGTACTTC
TRBJ2-3 | . | TRBD1 | TRBV27 | CASSLRRGDTQYF | TGTGCCAGCAGTTTACGCAGGGGGGATACGCAGTATTTT
TRBJ2-1 | . | . | TRBV6-1 | CASSRRDYNEQFF | TGTGCCAGCAGTCGACGGGACTACAATGAGCAGTTCTTC
TRBJ2-3 | . | . | TRBV5-1 | CASSLETVTTDTQYF | TGCGCCAGCAGCTTGGAGACTGTTACCACAGATACGCAGTATTTT
TRBJ2-7 | . | TRBD2 | TRBV4-3 | CASSRGLAGEQYF | TGCGCCAGCAGCCGAGGACTAGCGGGCGAGCAGTACTTC
TRBJ2-2 | . | . | TRBV19 | CASSTAFGFGSEELFF | TGTGCCAGTAGTACGGCGTTCGGATTCGGGTCGGAGGAGCTGTTTTTT
TRBJ1-2 | few | . | TRBV5-6 | CASSLWEGTYGYTF | TGTGCCAGCAGCTTGTGGGAGGGGACCTATGGCTACACCTTC
TRBJ1-3 | few | . | TRBV4-2 | CASSQGGNTIYF | TGTGCCAGCAGCCAAGGGGGCAACACCATATATTTT
TRBJ1-3 | few | . | TRBV4-2 | CASSQGLTDSGNTIYF | TGTGCCAGCAGCCAAGGACTCACCGACTCTGGAAACACCATATATTTT
TRBJ1-5 | . | TRBD1 | TRBV18 | CASSPQRDRPHQPQHF | TGTGCCAGCTCACCACAACGGGACAGGCCCCATCAGCCCCAGCATTTT
TRBJ1-2 | . | . | TRBV6-4 | CASSRRAGQSHGYTF | TGTGCCAGCTCACGCCGGGCGGGGCAGAGTCATGGCTACACCTTC
TRBJ1-1 | . | . | TRBV30 | CAWTVGGAEAFF | TGTGCCTGGACGGTGGGGGGGGCTGAGGCTTTCTTT
TRBJ2-7 | once | . | TRBV10-3 | CAISATPSEQYF | TGTGCCATCAGCGCCACTCCTAGCGAGCAGTACTTC
TRBJ2-7 | . | TRBD2 | TRBV28 | CASSTRGLAGVKWGYEQYF | TGTGCCAGCAGCACTAGGGGACTAGCGGGAGTTAAGTGGGGGTACGAGCAGTACTTC
TRBJ1-1 | . | TRBD1 | TRBV4-3 | CASSLSSGQGTEAFF | TGCGCCAGCAGCCTATCCTCTGGACAGGGCACTGAAGCTTTCTTT
TRBJ1-5 | . | TRBD1 | TRBV19 | CASNPETGKDQPQHF | TGTGCCAGTAACCCAGAGACAGGGAAGGATCAGCCCCAGCATTTT
TRBJ2-3 | . | . | TRBV21-1 | CASKPDKGNADTQYF | TGTGCCAGCAAGCCAGACAAGGGGAACGCAGATACGCAGTATTTT
TRBJ2-3 | . | . | TRBV4-3 | CASSQEAHTQYF | TGCGCCAGCAGCCAAGAGGCACATACGCAGTATTTT
TRBJ2-3 | once | TRBD2 | TRBV2 | CASSPRGGRADTQYF | TGTGCCAGCAGTCCCCGGGGGGGTCGAGCAGATACGCAGTATTTT
TRBJ2-7 | few | . | TRBV9 | CASSVAQGTAYEQYF | TGTGCCAGCAGCGTAGCGCAGGGGACCGCCTACGAGCAGTACTTC
TRBJ2-3 | . | . | TRBV7-2 | CASSFGGGTDTQYF | TGTGCCAGCAGCTTTGGCGGGGGCACAGATACGCAGTATTTT
TRBJ2-2 | . | TRBD2 | TRBV11-2 | CASSSGTSGTGELFF | TGTGCCAGCAGCTCCGGGACTAGCGGGACCGGGGAGCTGTTTTTT
TRBJ2-3 | . | TRBD2 | TRBV6-5 | CACRETSGRTDTQYF | TGTGCCTGCAGAGAAACTAGCGGGCGCACAGATACGCAGTATTTT
TRBJ2-1 | . | . | TRBV21-1 | CASSTNPGGATDEQFF | TGTGCCAGCAGCACCAACCCGGGGGGGGCCACCGATGAGCAGTTCTTC
TRBJ2-2 | once | . | TRBV4-3 | CASSQDFFRPANTGELFF | TGCGCCAGCAGCCAAGATTTTTTCAGGCCAGCGAACACCGGGGAGCTGTTTTTT
TRBJ2-7 | . | . | TRBV4-2 | CASSRGGPPYEQYF | TGTGCCAGCAGCCGTGGAGGGCCGCCCTACGAGCAGTACTTC
TRBJ2-1 | . | . | TRBV7-6 | CASSPGVTYNEQFF | TGTGCCAGCAGCCCCGGGGTCACATACAATGAGCAGTTCTTC
TRBJ2-6 | . | . | TRBV18 | CASSPLYQKSSGANVLTF | TGTGCCAGCTCACCACTTTACCAGAAATCTTCTGGGGCCAACGTCCTGACTTTC
TRBJ1-3 | once | . | TRBV28 | CASSFGSLQITSGNTIYF | TGTGCCAGCAGTTTTGGCAGCCTACAGATTACTTCTGGAAACACCATATATTTT
TRBJ2-7 | . | TRBD1 | TRBV30 | CAWSGQGAREQYF | TGTGCCTGGAGCGGACAGGGGGCGCGGGAGCAGTACTTC
TRBJ2-3 | . | TRBD2 | TRBV6-1 | CASSEGTSAFTDTQYF | TGTGCCAGCAGTGAGGGTACTAGCGCGTTCACAGATACGCAGTATTTT
TRBJ2-2 | few | . | TRBV6-6 | CASSYFGVTGELFF | TGTGCCAGCAGTTACTTCGGGGTCACCGGGGAGCTGTTTTTT